These 25 T cell receptor beta chains were sequenced from one sample in a study of shared clonotypes between healthy human individuals. Generated by immunoSEQ multiplex PCR, the TCRdb table keeps only in-frame clones and is missing some. The sample gives around 1,000,000 clones, 77% of which show up once; 0.89% is in the top ten. Source material: memory CD4+ T cells from PBMCs. Subset in this sample: CD45RA-negative fraction. The receptors shown here come from a man aged 18 to 30 in good health. Some clones in this sample may be carry-over from other donors' samples.

The chain recombines TRBV5-6 with TRBJ2-3; 11 nucleotides align to TRBD2. The V gene's germline CDR1 is SGHDT and CDR2 YYEEEE. This CDR3 is 15 amino acids long. The V gene end was trimmed by 5 bases and the J gene end by 8 bases; junction bases not matched to a gene: 10. CDR3 amino acids: CASRYSGRAMGTQYF. CDR3 in DNA: TGTGCCAGCAGGTATAGCGGGAGGGCCATGGGTACGCAGTATTTT.

This rearrangement joins TRBV7-2 to TRBJ2-7, with 7 bases matching TRBD1. The CDR3 length is 14 residues. The junction had 7 bases not matched to a gene; V was cut back by 5 bases and J by 3 bases. Germline V gene data show CDR1 as SGHTA and CDR2 as FQGNSA. The CDR3 DNA sequence: TGTGCCAGCAGCATCAACAGGGGAGTCTACGAGCAGTACTTC. Amino acids: CASSINRGVYEQYF.

This clone was seen more than once but under ten times. The rearrangement joins TRBV6-5 to TRBJ1-2; 7 positions agree with TRBD1. The CDR3 covers 13 residues. Unmatched junction bases numbered 3, after V lost 7 bases and J lost 1 base. Per germline, CDR1 MNHEY and CDR2 SVGAGI. CDR3 loop: CASTRGFNYGYTF. The DNA of the CDR3 is TGTGCCAGCACCAGGGGGTTTAACTATGGCTACACCTTC.

V gene TRBV5-1 combines with J gene TRBJ1-4, with D uncertain. The V and J ends lost 4 bases and 5 bases respectively, with 12 bases between them. This CDR3 spans 14 amino acids. Germline CDR1 is SGHRS and CDR2 is YFSETQ. The CDR3 sequence: CASSQESSNEKLFF. The DNA of the CDR3 is TGCGCCAGCAGCCAGGAAAGTTCGAATGAAAAACTGTTTTTT.

This rearrangement joins TRBV18 to TRBJ2-3; 10 positions agree with TRBD2. This CDR3 is 14 amino acids long. Germline V CDR1 and CDR2: KGHSH, LQKENI. Losses at the gene ends were 4 bases for V and 4 bases for J; bases not matched to a gene: 2. For the CDR3, the DNA is TGTGCCAGCTCACTTAGCGGGGGGCCAGATACGCAGTATTTT. Amino acids: CASSLSGGPDTQYF.

CDR3 sequence: CASSSGQLPEAFF. The CDR3 nucleotides are TGCGCCAGCAGCTCGGGACAGCTCCCTGAAGCTTTCTTT. The gene calls are TRBV5-1 and TRBJ1-1; 7 positions match TRBD1. Germline V gives CDR1 SGHRS, CDR2 YFSETQ. With V trimmed by 3 bases and J by 6 bases, 5 bases remained unmatched. The CDR3 consists of 13 residues.

This sequence joins TRBV7-3 and TRBJ2-6, with D unclear. Trimming cost V 6 bases and J 2 bases, with 5 bases left between them. Germline V gene data show CDR1 as SGHTA and CDR2 as FQGTGA. This CDR3 is built from 13 residues. CDR3 sequence reads: CASRAAGANVLTF. Written as DNA, the CDR3 is TGTGCCAGCAGGGCGGCTGGGGCCAACGTCCTGACTTTC.

The gene calls are TRBV6-5 and TRBJ2-1, with D perhaps matching TRBD2 (5 bases). Trimming took 5 bases from V and 5 from J, leaving 10 bases between them. Germline assignment: CDR1 MNHEY and CDR2 SVGAGI. The CDR3 runs 13 residues. In DNA, the CDR3 is TGTGCCAGCAGTGGCGCCGGGAACAATGAGCAGTTCTTC. As protein: CASSGAGNNEQFF.

The chain joins TRBV7-9 to TRBJ2-2, with D tentatively TRBD1 (6 bases). CDR1 is SEHNR, CDR2 FQNEAQ, per germline (reference sequence). The CDR3 length is 14 residues. V gave up 4 bases and J gave up 6 bases, with 12 bases separating them. CDR3 loop: CASSSNRDAGELFF. The CDR3 coding sequence is TGTGCCAGCAGCTCCAACAGGGATGCCGGGGAGCTGTTTTTT.

This clone was recorded a few times. The chain employs TRBV28 and TRBJ1-2; no clear D. Germline V gives CDR1 MDHEN, CDR2 SYDVKM. CDR3 length: 14 residues. The V and J ends lost 6 bases and 0 bases respectively, with 11 bases between them. The CDR3 reads CASSLIGANYGYTF. The DNA for the CDR3 is TGTGCCAGCAGCCTGATAGGCGCTAACTATGGCTACACCTTC.

The rearrangement links TRBV28 to TRBJ1-1; 9 nucleotides agree with TRBD1. CDR1 and CDR2 from the germline V gene are MDHEN and SYDVKM. The CDR3 covers 14 residues. Trimming cost V 4 bases and J 6 bases; bases outside gene matches: 6. For the CDR3, the DNA is TGTGCCAGCAGTTCACCAACAGGGGGCTCTGAAGCTTTCTTT. It is translated as CASSSPTGGSEAFF.

The chain recombines TRBV5-1 with TRBJ2-1; D is tentatively TRBD1 or TRBD2 (5 bases each). CDR1 and CDR2 (germline): SGHRS, YFSETQ. Trimming cost V 0 bases and J 7 bases, with 11 bases left between them. This CDR3 has 14 residues. CDR3 in amino acids: CASSLEQGANEQFF. The CDR3 coding sequence is TGCGCCAGCAGCTTGGAGCAGGGAGCGAATGAGCAGTTCTTC.

V usage is TRBV28 and J usage is TRBJ1-1; D is perhaps TRBD1 (5 bases). The CDR3 has 11 residues. Germline-derived CDR1 and CDR2 are MDHEN and SYDVKM. Trimming shortened V by 6 bases and J by 12 bases, and 14 bases separated the two germline ends. The CDR3 nucleotides are TGTGCCAGCAGCTGGGTGGGGGAAACTTTCTTT. Its translation: CASSWVGETFF.

The chain recombines TRBV15 with TRBJ2-1; D perhaps matches TRBD2 (6 bases). This CDR3 contains 15 residues. Germline lookup yields CDR1 LNHNV and CDR2 YYDKDF (reference sequence). The germline V and J ends were trimmed by 4 bases and 5 bases, with 15 bases remaining between them. The CDR3 is CATSKLGTSHNEQFF. In DNA form, the CDR3 reads TGTGCCACCAGCAAACTCGGGACTTCGCACAATGAGCAGTTCTTC.

The CDR3 DNA reads as TGTGCCAGCACCTCCGGACAGGGTCCTTGGGAGCCCCAGCATTTT. Protein: CASTSGQGPWEPQHF. The chain is built from TRBV7-9 and TRBJ1-5; 8 positions agree with TRBD1. This CDR3 has 15 residues. V lost 7 bases, J lost 8 bases, and 13 bases stayed unmatched. Germline CDR1 SEHNR, CDR2 FQNEAQ (reference sequence).

The CDR3 nucleotides are TGTGCCAGCAGCGCCCTAGCGGGAGGGCCGTACGAGCAGTACTTC. Its protein product is CASSALAGGPYEQYF. This sequence joins TRBV14 and TRBJ2-7, with 12 bases lining up with TRBD2. CDR1 is SGHDN and CDR2 is FVKESK in the germline V gene. The CDR3 has 15 residues. The V segment lost 5 bases and the J segment 4 bases; nucleotides outside the gene matches: 6.

This clone was counted once. The rearrangement joins TRBV10-3 to TRBJ2-3; 7 bases are a match to TRBD1. Per germline, CDR1 ENHRY and CDR2 SYGVKD. With V trimmed by 6 bases and J by 6 bases, 9 bases remained unmatched. CDR3 length equals 14 residues. This chain's CDR3 is CAIRERQGIDTQYF. The DNA for the CDR3 is TGTGCCATCAGAGAGAGACAGGGCATCGATACGCAGTATTTT.

In its sample, this clone was seen a few times. The chain employs TRBV4-3 and TRBJ2-3; 8 bases match TRBD1. The CDR3 consists of 16 residues. V lost 3 bases, J lost 0 bases, and 5 bases stayed unmatched. Germline CDR1 and CDR2: LGHNA and YSLEER. CDR3 amino acids: CASSQLQGGSTDTQYF. The CDR3 coding sequence is TGCGCCAGCAGCCAGTTACAGGGGGGTAGCACAGATACGCAGTATTTT.

CDR3 protein: CASKTGSGADTQYF. CDR3 DNA sequence: TGTGCCTCAAAGACAGGTTCTGGGGCAGATACGCAGTATTTT. V usage is TRBV6-4 and J usage is TRBJ2-3; maybe TRBD1 (6 bases). Germline V gene lookup returns CDR1 MRHNA and CDR2 SNTAGT. This CDR3 spans 14 amino acids. V was cut by 11 bases and J by 4 bases, with 19 bases left in between.

The chain has TRBV18 and TRBJ2-2; tentatively, D is TRBD2 (6 bases). V lost 7 bases, J lost 2 bases, and 11 bases lay in between. Germline V lookup: CDR1 KGHSH, CDR2 LQKENI. The CDR3 length is 14 residues. DNA of the CDR3: TGTGCCAGCTTACCTAGCGCAAACACCGGGGAGCTGTTTTTT. Translation gives CASLPSANTGELFF.

This chain links TRBV2 with TRBJ2-7; 9 bases align to TRBD2. The CDR3 runs to 13 residues. In germline, CDR1 is SNHLY, CDR2 FYNNEI. The J segment lost 4 bases and the V segment lost 7 bases, leaving 5 bases of the junction unmatched. The CDR3 is CASNEGLAYEQYF. The CDR3 DNA reads TGTGCCAGCAACGAGGGACTAGCTTACGAGCAGTACTTC.

J is TRBJ2-1 and V is TRBV18; TRBD2 agrees at 7 bases. Trimming removed 0 bases from V and 9 bases from J; junction bases left unmatched: 8. The CDR3 runs to 15 residues. Germline V gene sequence: CDR1 KGHSH, CDR2 LQKENI. CDR3 bases: TGTGCCAGCTCACCACCGCCTAGCGGAGGAGGTGAGCAGTTCTTC. Encoded protein: CASSPPPSGGGEQFF.

The V call is TRBV5-4, the J call TRBJ2-1, with TRBD2 identical over 15 bases. Germline V CDR1 and CDR2: SGHNT, YYREEE (reference sequence). The CDR3 runs 18 residues. Losses at the gene ends were 5 bases for V and 6 bases for J; bases not matched to a gene: 12. The CDR3 nucleotides are TGTGCCAGCAGGGCTGCGAGGGGACTAGCGGGAGGTGGCAATGAGCAGTTCTTC. As protein: CASRAARGLAGGGNEQFF. Supplemented by reference TRBV5-4 and TRBJ2-1, the full variable domain reads ETGVTQSPTHLIKTRGQQVTLRCSSQSGHNTVSWYQQALGQGPQFIFQYYREEENGRGNFPPRFSGLQFPNYSSELNVNALELDDSALYLCASRAARGLAGGGNEQFFGPGTRLTVL.

The CDR3 spells CASSPETGGSNTEAFF. CDR3 coding DNA: TGTGCCAGCAGCCCTGAGACAGGGGGTTCGAACACTGAAGCTTTCTTT. The J gene is TRBJ1-1, the V gene TRBV7-9; 9 bases are shared with TRBD1. V lost 5 bases and J lost 1; bases outside the gene matches: 8. The CDR3 length is 16 residues. Germline V CDR1 and CDR2: SEHNR, FQNEAQ (reference sequence). Supplemented by reference TRBV7-9 and TRBJ1-1, the full variable domain reads DTGVSQNPRHKITKRGQNVTFRCDPISEHNRLYWYRQTLGQGPEFLTYFQNEAQLEKSRLLSDRFSAERPKGSFSTLEIQRTEQGDSAMYLCASSPETGGSNTEAFFGQGTRLTVV.

The sample holds a few counts of this clone. The chain links TRBV2 to TRBJ1-5; TRBD1 is a possible D gene (5 bases). Germline-derived CDR1 and CDR2 are SNHLY and FYNNEI. Trimming removed 6 bases from V and 5 bases from J, with 17 bases in between. The CDR3 is 15 residues long. CDR3 nucleotides: TGTGCCAGCAGCCCCGTGGGGGGGACCGATCAGCCCCAGCATTTT. It translates to CASSPVGGTDQPQHF.